The entry below gives a single T cell receptor (beta chain) sequence along with its context. The antigen is undetermined. The method was immunoSEQ multiplex PCR; TCRdb's version includes in-frame clones alone and lacks a portion of them. This table holds 180,000 or so clones, 85% to 95% found once. The record originates from a study of shared clonotypes between healthy human individuals. Study context: Each donor's CD8 memory used one plate, CD8 naive two, each CD4 subset three. Study outcomes and limitations: With few donors, the genetic and exposure-history diversity represented was limited.

CDR1 is MDHEN and CDR2 is SYDVKM in the germline V gene. This CDR3 has 16 amino acids. Trimming removed 5 bases from V and 6 bases from J; junction bases left unmatched: 13. The chain combines TRBV28 with TRBJ2-7; the match to TRBD2 covers 10 bases. This clonotype originated in a woman aged 30 to 39 in good health. The specimen sequenced was naive CD4+ T cells sorted from blood. The subset here: CD45RA+ positively selected. Here the CDR3 reads CASSPLLAGARGEQYF. The DNA of the CDR3 is TGTGCCAGCAGTCCCCTCCTAGCGGGAGCTCGGGGCGAGCAGTACTTC.